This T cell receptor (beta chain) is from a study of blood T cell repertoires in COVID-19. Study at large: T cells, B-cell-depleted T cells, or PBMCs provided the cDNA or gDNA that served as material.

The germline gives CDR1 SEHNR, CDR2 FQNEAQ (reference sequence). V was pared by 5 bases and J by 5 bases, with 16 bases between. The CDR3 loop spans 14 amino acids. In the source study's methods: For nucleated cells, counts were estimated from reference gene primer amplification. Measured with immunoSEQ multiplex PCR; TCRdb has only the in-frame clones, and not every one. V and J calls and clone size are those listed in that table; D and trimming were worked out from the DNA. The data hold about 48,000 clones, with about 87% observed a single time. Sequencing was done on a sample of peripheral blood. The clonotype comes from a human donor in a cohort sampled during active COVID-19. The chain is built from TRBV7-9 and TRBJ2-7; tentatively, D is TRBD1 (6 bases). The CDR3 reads CASSVTGLGDEQYF. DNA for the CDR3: TGTGCCAGCAGCGTCACAGGGTTAGGGGACGAGCAGTACTTC.